What follows describes a single TCR beta chain. This clone has only a few counts. Its antigen remains unidentified. The record has no base qualities; no much larger clone is one base away. To identify antigen-specific CD4+ T cell clonotypes by their expansion, the ViraFEST assay first stimulated PBMC with viral peptide pools and then applied TCR sequencing. After less than eleven days of culture, CD4+ T cells were isolated with the EasySep CD4+ T cell isolation kit. Participants received two doses of either the BNT162b2 or the mRNA-1273 mRNA SARS-CoV-2 vaccine. None of the healthy vaccine recipients had a prior SARS-CoV-2 infection, which was confirmed by nucleocapsid antibody tests that came back negative both before and after vaccination. Each well held two million PBMC cultured in IMDM containing roughly 5% human AB serum, around 9.3 IU/ml IL-2 and gentamicin, along with 8 to 10 ug/ml peptides. Half of the culture medium was replaced with fresh IL-2-containing medium on days 3 and 7. Unless otherwise noted, each peptide stimulation condition was cultured in triplicate wells. Using Ficoll-Paque Plus gradient centrifugation, PBMC were separated from whole blood and then either used fresh or cryopreserved at -140C. Overlapping peptide pools spanned the spike proteins of SARS-CoV-2 and the common cold coronaviruses HCoV-NL63, HCoV-OC43 and HCoV-229E. The QIAamp micro DNA kit was used to extract genomic DNA from the cultured CD4+ T cells.

The sample is drawn from a study of vaccination effects on CD4 cells after COVID-19 (dated by TCRdb to the early 2020s). Broadly, across the study: Across the study, the median time from the second dose to post-vaccine sampling was 72 days (range 14 to 241). In both COVID-19 convalescent patients and infection-naive vaccine recipients, the study compared SARS-CoV-2 spike-specific CD4+ TCR repertoires from before mRNA vaccination with those from after it. The full study included over 8 COVID-19 convalescent patients and several SARS-CoV-2-naive healthy vaccine recipients. Cultures from other donors in the study were sequenced with the Oncomine TCR Beta short-read assay on an Illumina iSeq 100. Overall results and qualifications from the work: Among healthy vaccine recipients, nearly all vaccine-induced clones were SARS-CoV-2 mono-reactive, and just 1 of 255 was cross-reactive with common cold coronaviruses. The study was limited by a small number of convalescent patients and lacked early post-infection timepoints. Both infection-induced and vaccine-induced clones contracted markedly at late post-vaccination timepoints, which is consistent with waning T cell responses.

The method behind the library was the immunoSEQ multiplex PCR assay. DNA from the CD4+ T cells that had been cultured and isolated underwent TCR beta CDR3 sequencing. As for how the authors treated the data: Non-productive TCR sequences were removed, reads were trimmed to the CDR3 region, and CDR3s of at least 7 amino acids were retained. Antigen-specific clonotypes were identified using the MANAFEST web app by comparison of expansion in peptide wells against reference cultures. To be called positive, a clone needed expansion at FDR<0.05 compared with the reference and with all other wells, an odds ratio greater than 5, and a frequency greater than 0.1% in two replicate wells. Clonotypes significantly expanded in SARS-CoV-2 spike wells and in at least one common cold coronavirus spike condition were defined as cross-reactive. Using the stringdist R package, CDR3 similarity was measured by Levenshtein distance, and unrooted trees were constructed with ape in R 3.6.1. TCRdb holds this immuneACCESS table with in-frame rearrangements only. Some clones are missing; in checked studies, unresolved V genes explain under half, and the rest has no known cause. V, J and clone size were drawn from that table, and D and trimming were deduced from the DNA. This sample holds under 25,000 clones; roughly four fifths were observed only once. The ten biggest clones cover 5.6% of the sample.

The junction shows trimming of 5 bases on V and 10 bases on J, and the gene matches do not reach 4 bases of it. Including cysteine and phenylalanine, the CDR3 has 14 amino acids. Just CDR3 DNA is preserved here, 42 bases in frame from base 1. CDR1 MNHNY and CDR2 SVGAGI are derived from the germline V gene (reference sequence). The source of this sequence is a human donor who received a COVID-19 vaccine. Some clones in this sample may be carry-over from other donors' samples. The source was CD4+ T cells from PBMCs cultured with SARS-CoV-2 spike peptides, collected after COVID-19 vaccination. The sample's cell subset or site label, decoded: SARS-CoV-2 spike overlapping peptide pool stimulation. The V gene is TRBV6-6 and the J gene is TRBJ1-6; TRBD1 lines up with 11 middle nucleotides. The CDR3: CASSPRTGGSPLHF. The sequence in DNA is TGTGCCAGCAGTCCCCGGACAGGGGGCTCACCCCTCCACTTT.